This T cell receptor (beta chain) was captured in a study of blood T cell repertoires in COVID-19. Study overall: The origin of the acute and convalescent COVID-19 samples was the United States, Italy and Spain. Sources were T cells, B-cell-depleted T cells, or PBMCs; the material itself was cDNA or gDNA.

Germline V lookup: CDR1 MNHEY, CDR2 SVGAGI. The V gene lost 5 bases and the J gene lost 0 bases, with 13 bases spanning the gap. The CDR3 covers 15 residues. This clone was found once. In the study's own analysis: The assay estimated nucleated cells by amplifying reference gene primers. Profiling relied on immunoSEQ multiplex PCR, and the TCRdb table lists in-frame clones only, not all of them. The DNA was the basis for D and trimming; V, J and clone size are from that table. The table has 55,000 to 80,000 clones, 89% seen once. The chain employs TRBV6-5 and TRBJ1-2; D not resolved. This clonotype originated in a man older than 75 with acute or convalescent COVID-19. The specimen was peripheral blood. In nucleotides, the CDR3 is TGTGCCAGCAGTAACCCGACCGGGGCTAACTATGGCTACACCTTC. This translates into CASSNPTGANYGYTF.